This T cell receptor (beta chain) is from a study of blood T cell repertoires in COVID-19. Study overall: From T cells, B-cell-depleted T cells, or PBMCs came the material, which was cDNA or gDNA.

In terms of age and location, participants ranged from roughly 18 to 100 years and lived in roughly 22 US areas. Exposed volunteers were people who met a COVID-19 case within 2 weeks before study entry. This CDR3 has 13 residues. Germline V gene sequence: CDR1 LNHDA, CDR2 SQIVND (reference sequence). With 3 bases removed from V and 7 bases from J, the gap between germline ends came to 10 bases. Authors' methods: Scientists estimated how many nucleated cells there were by amplifying reference gene primers. Method: immunoSEQ multiplex PCR; TCRdb's copy keeps in-frame clones and lacks some. V, J and clone size are those of that table, while D and trimming were read from the DNA. The profile shows some 340,000 clones, 90% of them singletons.

The specimen sequenced was PBMCs or T cells enriched from blood (not recorded which). The receptor was derived from a young woman who had been exposed to COVID-19. The chain carries TRBV19 and TRBJ1-5; D gene ambiguous. The CDR3 DNA sequence: TGTGCCAGTAGTATCGGAGCGGGGCAGCCCCAGCATTTT. It translates to CASSIGAGQPQHF. The full variable domain, with the rest looked up from reference TRBV19 and TRBJ1-5, is DGGITQSPKYLFRKEGQNVTLSCEQNLNHDAMYWYRQDPGQGLRLIYYSQIVNDFQKGDIAEGYSVSREKKESFPLTVTSAQKNPTAFYLCASSIGAGQPQHFGDGTRLSIL.